This record covers a single T cell receptor (beta chain). The record originates from a study of blood T cell repertoires in COVID-19. Study information: There were acute and convalescent COVID-19 samples, and they came from the United States, Italy and Spain.

The protocol was immunoSEQ multiplex PCR, while the TCRdb copy is restricted to in-frame clones and leaves out a portion. In the table there are around 220,000 clones, approximately 91% of which are singletons. The CDR3 has 15 residues. Trimming at V came to 10 bases and at J to 8 bases, leaving 9 bases not matched to a gene. CDR1 and CDR2 (germline): KGHDR, SFDVKD. The J gene is TRBJ2-1, the V gene TRBV24-1; 14 bases map to TRBD2. The sequence was collected from a woman in her 40s who had recovered from COVID-19. Sequencing was carried out using peripheral blood. CDR3 sequence: CATGQGTSGSDEQFF. CDR3 DNA sequence: TGTGCCACGGGACAGGGGACTAGCGGGAGCGATGAGCAGTTCTTC.